These 31 T cell receptor beta chains were sequenced from one sample in a study of beta chain features in type 1 diabetes. These receptors are not linked to any known antigen. The isolated RNA, all of it, was reverse transcribed, so expressed TCRB transcripts were what got sequenced. This table comes from immunoSEQ multiplex PCR, and its TCRdb copy is limited to in-frame clones, with some not included. The sample has around 340,000 clones, around 9.3% seen once. Study conclusions and caveats: The study found moderately but significantly shorter TCRB CDR3s in all four CD4+ subsets of Type 1 diabetes patients.

The source material was central memory CD4+ T cells from blood. These receptors came from a man aged 30-40 years with type 1 diabetes.

In this sample, this clone turned up a few times. The genes are TRBV5-6 and TRBJ2-5, with 11 bases identical to TRBD2. Germline-derived CDR1 and CDR2 are SGHDT and YYEEEE. Unmatched junction bases numbered 8, after V lost 2 bases and J lost 5 bases. CDR3 length: 16 amino acids. The CDR3 region is CASSFRLAGGRETQYF. The DNA for the CDR3 is TGTGCCAGCAGCTTCAGGCTAGCGGGGGGCCGGGAGACCCAGTACTTC.

This clone was seen ten or more times. This chain joins TRBV5-1 and TRBJ2-1, with D maybe TRBD2 (6 bases). With 0 bases removed from V and 0 bases from J, the gap between germline ends came to 7 bases. The CDR3 has 15 residues. CDR1 and CDR2 from the germline V gene are SGHRS and YFSETQ. Here the CDR3 reads CASSLDGSSYNEQFF. CDR3 in DNA: TGCGCCAGCAGCTTGGACGGGAGCTCCTACAATGAGCAGTTCTTC.

V and J are TRBV18 and TRBJ2-1, with 9 bases that match TRBD1. Germline V gene lookup returns CDR1 KGHSH and CDR2 LQKENI. J gave up 8 bases and V 0 bases, and 8 bases lay outside the gene matches. The CDR3 loop spans 16 amino acids. The CDR3 is CASSPPGTGSSYEQFF. CDR3 bases: TGTGCCAGCTCACCACCCGGGACAGGGTCATCTTATGAGCAGTTCTTC.

In this sample, this clone turned up a few times. This chain links TRBV28 with TRBJ2-5, with unresolved D. Between the trimmed V and J ends, which lost 5 bases and 2 bases, there was a span of 6 bases. CDR1 is MDHEN and CDR2 is SYDVKM in the germline V gene. The CDR3 runs 12 residues. The CDR3 bases are TGTGCCAGCAGTCTCATGCAAGAGACCCAGTACTTC. Translated: CASSLMQETQYF. The entire variable domain, with the rest obtained from reference TRBV28 and TRBJ2-5, is as follows: DVKVTQSSRYLVKRTGEKVFLECVQDMDHENMFWYRQDPGLGLRLIYFSYDVKMKEKGDIPEGYSVSREKKERFSLILESASTNQTSMYLCASSLMQETQYFGPGTRLLVL.

This clone has more than one count but fewer than ten. This chain links TRBV5-4 with TRBJ2-1; D remains unclear. V was pared by 2 bases and J by 8 bases, with 20 bases between. CDR1 is SGHNT, CDR2 YYREEE, per germline (reference sequence). This CDR3 spans 16 amino acids. In DNA, the CDR3 is TGTGCCAGCAGCTTAAATCCCGGACGGGTCGACCATGAGCAGTTCTTC. This codes for CASSLNPGRVDHEQFF.

This clone has ten or more counts. This sequence joins TRBV21-1 and TRBJ2-5. TRBV21-1 is noted as a pseudogene. The CDR3 runs to 14 residues. CDR3 amino acids: CASSRVGGYETQYF. CDR3 DNA sequence: TGTGCCAGCAGCCGCGTAGGGGGGTACGAGACCCAGTACTTC.

The chain uses TRBV18 and TRBJ2-1; possible D gene TRBD1, 6 bases. Germline lookup yields CDR1 KGHSH and CDR2 LQKENI. The CDR3 is made up of 16 amino acids. Trimming shortened V by 6 bases and J by 7 bases, and 22 bases separated the two germline ends. The CDR3 reads CASSPQGGYWGNEQFF. DNA for the CDR3: TGTGCCAGCTCCCCCCAAGGGGGTTATTGGGGGAATGAGCAGTTCTTC.

This clone has ten or more counts. The J gene is TRBJ2-1, the V gene TRBV25-1; D tentatively reads TRBD1 or TRBD2 (5 bases each). The CDR3 sequence is 15 residues long. Trimming took 6 bases from V and 4 from J, leaving 16 bases between them. Germline V gives CDR1 MGHDK, CDR2 SYGVNS. CDR3 sequence (DNA): TGTGCCAGCAGACCTTCTGCAGGGACGTACAATGAGCAGTTCTTC. Translated, it gives CASRPSAGTYNEQFF.

V and J are TRBV5-1 and TRBJ2-7; D is possibly TRBD1 (5 bases). CDR1 and CDR2 from the germline V gene are SGHRS and YFSETQ. V was cut by 4 bases and J by 6 bases, with 17 bases left in between. This CDR3 spans 14 amino acids. The DNA of the CDR3 is TGCGCCAGCAGCCCACAGCCAGGGTCCCGCGAGCAGTACTTC. Amino acid sequence: CASSPQPGSREQYF. Full variable domain (missing parts from reference TRBV5-1 and TRBJ2-7): KAGVTQTPRYLIKTRGQQVTLSCSPISGHRSVSWYQQTPGQGLQFLFEYFSETQRNKGNFPGRFSGRQFSNSRSEMNVSTLELGDSALYLCASSPQPGSREQYFGPGTRLTVT.

The rearrangement joins TRBV6-6 to TRBJ1-5; D is unclear. Trimming pared 4 bases from V and 1 base from J, leaving 5 bases between. Germline V gene data show CDR1 as MNHNY and CDR2 as SVGAGI (reference sequence). The CDR3 extends over 13 amino acids. In DNA, the CDR3 is TGTGCCAGCAGTTGGAACAGCAATCAGCCCCAGCATTTT. It is translated as CASSWNSNQPQHF.

This chain connects TRBV4-2 to TRBJ1-2; D may be TRBD1 (5 bases). Trimming took 0 bases from V and 4 from J, leaving 9 bases between them. The CDR3 loop spans 14 amino acids. Germline V gene sequence: CDR1 LGHNA, CDR2 YNFKEQ. The CDR3, as DNA: TGTGCCAGCAGCCAAGACGGGGACCGCTATGGCTACACCTTC. It yields the protein CASSQDGDRYGYTF.

This clone showed up just a few times. This chain uses TRBV7-9 with TRBJ2-1, with a tentative D call TRBD2 (6 bases). The CDR3 extends over 13 amino acids. V lost 6 bases and J lost 8, with 14 bases in between. CDR1 is SEHNR and CDR2 is FQNEAQ in the germline V gene (reference sequence). CDR3 DNA sequence: TGTGCCAGCAGTTTCCTACTAGCTGATGAGCAGTTCTTC. Its translation: CASSFLLADEQFF.

The sample holds a few counts of this clone. The gene calls are TRBV5-8 and TRBJ2-5, with 8 positions matching TRBD1. The CDR3 extends over 16 amino acids. CDR1 and CDR2 (germline): SGHTS, YDEGEE. V lost 4 bases to trimming and J lost 1 base; unmatched junction nucleotides: 9. The CDR3 protein is CASSPVGGQVQETQYF. CDR3 nucleotides: TGTGCCAGCAGCCCGGTGGGGGGACAGGTCCAAGAGACCCAGTACTTC.

This clone showed up just a few times. V is TRBV4-3 and J is TRBJ2-3; D may be TRBD1 or TRBD2 (7 bases each). Between the trimmed V and J ends, which lost 0 bases and 6 bases, there was a span of 19 bases. From germline, CDR1 is LGHNA and CDR2 YSLEER. This CDR3 region has 17 residues. Here the CDR3 reads CASSQDPAGGAGDTQYF. The CDR3 DNA follows: TGCGCCAGCAGCCAAGACCCGGCAGGGGGGGCTGGGGATACGCAGTATTTT.

The chain uses TRBV7-2 and TRBJ2-2, with D uncertain. Trimming pared 2 bases from V and 1 base from J, leaving 8 bases between. The CDR3 length is 15 residues. Germline CDR1 reads SGHTA; CDR2 reads FQGNSA. The chain's CDR3 is CASSLIQMNTGELFF. In DNA, the CDR3 is TGTGCCAGCAGCTTAATCCAGATGAACACCGGGGAGCTGTTTTTT.

The CDR3 protein is CASSLTGREAFF. CDR3 in DNA: TGTGCCAGCAGCCTTACAGGGAGAGAAGCTTTCTTT. The chain uses TRBV6-5 and TRBJ1-1, with D perhaps TRBD1 (6 bases). V lost 6 bases, J lost 8 bases, and 13 bases lay in between. This CDR3 has 12 amino acids. Germline-derived CDR1 and CDR2 are MNHEY and SVGAGI.

This clone turned up a few times. Other DNA variants within this sample encode the same CDR3. The chain links TRBV9 to TRBJ2-1; the D gene could be TRBD1 or TRBD2 (6 bases each). The germline V and J ends were trimmed by 0 bases and 5 bases, with 12 bases remaining between them. Germline values: CDR1 SGDLS, CDR2 YYNGEE. The CDR3 contains 15 residues. CDR3 in DNA: TGTGCCAGCAGCGTAGTATCGGGGGCCCACAATGAGCAGTTCTTC. Its translation: CASSVVSGAHNEQFF.

This clone was detected only a few times. CDR3 bases: TGTGCCAGCAGCTTCCTTTTGGGGGGGAATTCACCCCTCCACTTT. Its translation is CASSFLLGGNSPLHF. This chain joins TRBV11-2 and TRBJ1-6; D might be TRBD1 (5 bases). There are 15 residues in the CDR3. Trimming cost V 3 bases and J 7 bases, with 13 bases left between them. CDR1 and CDR2 (germline): SGHAT, FQNNGV.

This clone turned up a few times. The genes are TRBV7-9 and TRBJ2-5; TRBD2 matches at 12 bases. V was pared by 5 bases and J by 4 bases, with 14 bases of the junction left unmatched. CDR1 SEHNR and CDR2 FQNEAQ come from the germline V gene (reference sequence). The length of the CDR3 is 18 residues. CDR3 in DNA: TGTGCCAGCAGCCTAAGACTAGCGGGGGCCCCGAGGGGAGAGACCCAGTACTTC. Amino acid sequence: CASSLRLAGAPRGETQYF.

This clone was picked up many times. The rearrangement joins TRBV6-5 to TRBJ2-5, with D possibly being TRBD1 or TRBD2 (6 bases each). Germline V gene data show CDR1 as MNHEY and CDR2 as SVGAGI. The V end lost 5 bases, the J end lost 5 bases, and 18 bases lay between the germline ends. The CDR3 is 15 amino acids. The CDR3 DNA is TGTGCCAGCAGTAGAGGGGGGAGAGGAAAGGAGACCCAGTACTTC. Amino acid sequence: CASSRGGRGKETQYF.

As regards this clone: This CDR3 is also generated by other DNA sequences in the sample. The chain combines TRBV5-1 with TRBJ1-2; D not certain. This CDR3 has 13 residues. Germline CDR1 and CDR2: SGHRS and YFSETQ. V was clipped by 0 bases and J by 4 bases, with 7 bases between them. In DNA form, the CDR3 reads TGCGCCAGCAGCTTGGGTAGCACCTATGGCTACACCTTC. The encoded protein is CASSLGSTYGYTF.

There are many counts of this clone. This chain uses TRBV2 with TRBJ2-7; no clear D. Germline assignment: CDR1 SNHLY and CDR2 FYNNEI. There are 14 residues in the CDR3. The ends were cut back, 1 base at V and 0 bases at J, with 7 bases in the middle. CDR3 loop: CASSEVTSSYEQYF. The CDR3 nucleotides are TGTGCCAGCAGTGAAGTGACAAGCTCCTACGAGCAGTACTTC.

This clone has a handful of counts. The chain combines TRBV19 with TRBJ1-1; D remains unclear. The germline V and J ends were trimmed by 8 bases and 5 bases, with 12 bases remaining between them. The CDR3 totals 12 residues. The germline gives CDR1 LNHDA, CDR2 SQIVND (reference sequence). CDR3: CASGQVGTEAFF. The DNA for the CDR3 is TGTGCCAGTGGTCAGGTCGGTACTGAAGCTTTCTTT.

This chain joins TRBV18 and TRBJ2-7; TRBD1 matches at 7 bases. The CDR3 runs to 13 residues. The junction had 8 bases not matched to a gene; V was cut back by 8 bases and J by 4 bases. From germline, CDR1 is KGHSH and CDR2 LQKENI. The chain's CDR3 is CASASGTAYEQYF. The CDR3 nucleotides read TGTGCCAGCGCGTCCGGGACAGCTTACGAGCAGTACTTC.

About this clone itself: A junction end diverges from the germline sequence, so it may reflect a read error. This chain joins TRBV7-7 and TRBJ2-2; TRBD1 or TRBD2 may be the D gene (5 bases each). Germline CDR1 reads SSHAT; CDR2 reads FNYEAQ (reference sequence). CDR3 size: 15 residues. The CDR3 reads CASSPGRQNTGELFF. The CDR3 DNA is TGTGCTAGCAGCCCGGGACGGCAGAACACCGGGGAGCTGTTTTTT. Variable domain in full (rest from reference TRBV7-7 and TRBJ2-2): GAGVSQSPRYKVTKRGQDVTLRCDPISSHATLYWYQQALGQGPEFLTYFNYEAQPDKSGLPSDRFSAERPEGSISTLTIQRTEQRDSAMYRCASSPGRQNTGELFFGEGSRLTVL.

This clone was seen only a few times. This rearrangement joins TRBV6-5 to TRBJ2-5; tentative D call: TRBD2 (6 bases). Germline V gene data show CDR1 as MNHEY and CDR2 as SVGAGI. Trimming removed 6 bases from V and 2 bases from J, with 16 bases in between. This CDR3 has 15 amino acids. The CDR3 region has the DNA TGTGCCAGCAGCCCTACTAGCTTTATTCAAGAGACCCAGTACTTC. Translating it yields CASSPTSFIQETQYF.

V and J are TRBV7-9 and TRBJ2-5, with D unresolved. Germline V gene data show CDR1 as SEHNR and CDR2 as FQNEAQ (reference sequence). Trimming pared 3 bases from V and 3 bases from J, leaving 8 bases between. This CDR3 has 13 residues. CDR3 sequence (DNA): TGTGCCAGCAGCTTCCGAGACGAAGAGACCCAGTACTTC. Amino acid sequence: CASSFRDEETQYF. The full variable domain, completed using reference TRBV7-9 and TRBJ2-5, is DTGVSQNPRHKITKRGQNVTFRCDPISEHNRLYWYRQTLGQGPEFLTYFQNEAQLEKSRLLSDRFSAERPKGSFSTLEIQRTEQGDSAMYLCASSFRDEETQYFGPGTRLLVL.

This clone showed up just a few times. The V call is TRBV4-3, the J call TRBJ1-6, with unresolved D. CDR3 length: 14 residues. Trimming cost V 4 bases and J 7 bases, with 11 bases left between them. Germline V gives CDR1 LGHNA, CDR2 YSLEER. This CDR3 is CASSREYGNSPLHF. CDR3 nucleotides: TGCGCCAGCAGCCGAGAATACGGGAATTCACCCCTCCACTTT.

This chain links TRBV2 with TRBJ2-4; D uncertain. V lost 6 bases to trimming and J lost 7 bases, with 10 bases between them. This CDR3 comprises 12 residues. Germline V gene data show CDR1 as SNHLY and CDR2 as FYNNEI. The CDR3 bases are TGTGCCAGCAGCGGTGTCAACAACATTCAGTACTTC. It codes for CASSGVNNIQYF.

This chain links TRBV14 with TRBJ2-7, with TRBD1 matching 7 bases. V lost 4 bases and J lost 0; bases outside the gene matches: 9. This CDR3 comprises 16 residues. Germline V gives CDR1 SGHDN, CDR2 FVKESK. The CDR3 bases are TGTGCCAGCAGCCTAAAAGGGGGCCAGCCCTCCTACGAGCAGTACTTC. As protein: CASSLKGGQPSYEQYF.

The chain carries TRBV27 and TRBJ1-4; D remains unclear. V lost 5 bases, J lost 6 bases, and 13 bases lay in between. CDR3 length: 14 residues. Germline V lookup: CDR1 MNHEY, CDR2 SMNVEV (reference sequence). The chain's CDR3 is CASSPTAQHEKLFF. CDR3 nucleotide sequence: TGTGCCAGCAGTCCAACGGCCCAGCATGAAAAACTGTTTTTT.